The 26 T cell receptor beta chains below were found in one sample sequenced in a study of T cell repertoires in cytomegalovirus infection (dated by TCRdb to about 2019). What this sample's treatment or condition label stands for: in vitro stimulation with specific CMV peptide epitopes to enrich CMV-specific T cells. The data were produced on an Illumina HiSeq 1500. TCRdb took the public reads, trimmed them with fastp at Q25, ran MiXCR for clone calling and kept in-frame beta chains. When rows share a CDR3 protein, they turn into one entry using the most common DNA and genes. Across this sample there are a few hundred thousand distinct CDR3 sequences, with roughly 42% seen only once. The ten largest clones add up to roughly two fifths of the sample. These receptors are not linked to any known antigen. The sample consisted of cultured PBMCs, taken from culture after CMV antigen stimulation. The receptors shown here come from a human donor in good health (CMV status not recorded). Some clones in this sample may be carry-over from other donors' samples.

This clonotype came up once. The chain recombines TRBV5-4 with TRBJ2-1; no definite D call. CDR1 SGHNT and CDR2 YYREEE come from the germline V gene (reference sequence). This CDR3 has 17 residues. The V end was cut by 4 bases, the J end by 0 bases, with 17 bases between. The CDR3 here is CASSPYALLSSYNEQFF. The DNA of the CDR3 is TGTGCCAGCAGCCCCTATGCCCTACTTAGCTCCTACAATGAGCAGTTCTTC.

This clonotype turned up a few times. CDR3 sequence reads: CASSPTVARPLGANVLTF. The DNA for the CDR3 is TGTGCCAGCAGCCCCACAGTGGCCCGACCCCTCGGGGCCAACGTCCTGACTTTC. The chain employs TRBV5-4 and TRBJ2-6; D is unclear. Germline CDR1 SGHNT, CDR2 YYREEE (reference sequence). Trimming stripped 4 bases from V and 4 bases from J, with 21 bases between. This CDR3 spans 18 amino acids.

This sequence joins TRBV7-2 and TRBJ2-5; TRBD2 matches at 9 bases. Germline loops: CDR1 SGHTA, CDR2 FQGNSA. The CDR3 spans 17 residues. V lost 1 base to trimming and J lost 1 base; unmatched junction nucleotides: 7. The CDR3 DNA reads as TGTGCCAGCAGCTTAGGTCAGAGCGGGGGGCCCCAAGAGACCCAGTACTTC. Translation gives CASSLGQSGGPQETQYF. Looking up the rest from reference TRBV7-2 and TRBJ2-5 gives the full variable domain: GAGVSQSPSNKVTEKGKDVELRCDPISGHTALYWYRQSLGQGLEFLIYFQGNSAPDKSGLPSDRFSAERTGGSVSTLTIQRTQQEDSAVYLCASSLGQSGGPQETQYFGPGTRLLVL.

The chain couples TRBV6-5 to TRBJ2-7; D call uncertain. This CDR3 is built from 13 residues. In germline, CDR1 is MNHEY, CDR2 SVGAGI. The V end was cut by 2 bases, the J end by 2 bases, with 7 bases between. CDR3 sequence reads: CASSYHRAYEQYF. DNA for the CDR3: TGTGCCAGCAGTTACCACAGAGCCTACGAGCAGTACTTC.

CDR3 in amino acids: CASSYGQGVYNEQFF. The CDR3 DNA follows: TGTGCCAGCAGTTACGGCCAGGGGGTATACAATGAGCAGTTCTTC. The genes are TRBV6-5 and TRBJ2-1; 7 nucleotides agree with TRBD1. The length of the CDR3 is 15 residues. The germline V gene has CDR1 MNHEY and CDR2 SVGAGI. V gave up 2 bases and J gave up 4 bases; unmatched junction bases: 5.

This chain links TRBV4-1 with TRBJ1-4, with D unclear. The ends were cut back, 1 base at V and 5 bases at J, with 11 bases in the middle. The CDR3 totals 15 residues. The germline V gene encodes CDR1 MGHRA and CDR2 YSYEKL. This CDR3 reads CASSQVYRENEKLFF. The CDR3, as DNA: TGCGCCAGCAGCCAAGTTTATAGGGAAAATGAAAAACTGTTTTTT.

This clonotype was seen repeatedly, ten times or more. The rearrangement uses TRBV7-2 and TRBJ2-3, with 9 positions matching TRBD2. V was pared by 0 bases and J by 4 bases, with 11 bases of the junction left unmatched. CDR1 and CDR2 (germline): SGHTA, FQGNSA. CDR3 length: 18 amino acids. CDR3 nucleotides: TGTGCCAGCAGCTTAGCGCTGGTAGCGGGGGCCAGGGCAGATACGCAGTATTTT. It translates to CASSLALVAGARADTQYF.

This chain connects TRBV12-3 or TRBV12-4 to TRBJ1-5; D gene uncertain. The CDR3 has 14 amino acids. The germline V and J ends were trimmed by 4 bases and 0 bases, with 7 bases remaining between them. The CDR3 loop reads CASSSEYSNQPQHF. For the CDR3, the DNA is TGTGCCAGCAGTTCAGAGTATAGCAATCAGCCCCAGCATTTT.

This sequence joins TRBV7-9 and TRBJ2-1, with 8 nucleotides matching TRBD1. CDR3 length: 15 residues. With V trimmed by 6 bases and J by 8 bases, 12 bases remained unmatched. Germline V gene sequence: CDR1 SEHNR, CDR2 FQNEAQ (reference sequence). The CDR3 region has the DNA TGTGCCAGCAGGCAAGGACAGGGAGCTTACTATGAGCAGTTCTTC. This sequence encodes CASRQGQGAYYEQFF.

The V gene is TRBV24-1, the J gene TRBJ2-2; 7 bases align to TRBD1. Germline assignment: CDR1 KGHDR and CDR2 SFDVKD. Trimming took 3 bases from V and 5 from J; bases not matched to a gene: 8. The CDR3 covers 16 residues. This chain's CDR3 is CATSDPRQGKTGELFF. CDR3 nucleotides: TGTGCCACCAGTGATCCAAGACAGGGTAAAACCGGGGAGCTGTTTTTT.

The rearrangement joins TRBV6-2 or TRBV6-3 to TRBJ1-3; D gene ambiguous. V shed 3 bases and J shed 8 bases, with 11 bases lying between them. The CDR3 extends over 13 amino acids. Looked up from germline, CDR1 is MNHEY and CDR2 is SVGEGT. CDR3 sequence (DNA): TGTGCCAGCAGTTATGTCATTAGGGACACCATATATTTT. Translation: CASSYVIRDTIYF.

The CDR3 region has the DNA TGTGCCAGCAGCACCTACCCTTTAGCGGGGGCCGCCGCCAATGAGCAGTTCTTC. Its translation: CASSTYPLAGAAANEQFF. This chain joins TRBV7-2 and TRBJ2-1, with TRBD2 matching over 9 bases. Germline loops: CDR1 SGHTA, CDR2 FQGNSA. The CDR3 spans 18 residues. J was trimmed by 6 bases and V by 5 bases; bases with no gene match: 17.

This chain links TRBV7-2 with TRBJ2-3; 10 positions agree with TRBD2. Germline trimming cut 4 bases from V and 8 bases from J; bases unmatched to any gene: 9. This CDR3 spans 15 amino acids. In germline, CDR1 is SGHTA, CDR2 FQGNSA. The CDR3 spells CASSSGLAELLTQYF. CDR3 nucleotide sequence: TGTGCCAGCAGCTCAGGACTAGCGGAATTACTTACGCAGTATTTT.

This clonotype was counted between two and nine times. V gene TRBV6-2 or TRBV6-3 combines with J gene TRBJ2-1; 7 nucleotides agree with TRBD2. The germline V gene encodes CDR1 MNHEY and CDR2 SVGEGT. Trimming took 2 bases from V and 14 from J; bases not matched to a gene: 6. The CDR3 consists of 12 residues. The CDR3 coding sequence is TGTGCCAGCAGTTACGGGGCGGGAGTGAAGTTCTTC. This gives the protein CASSYGAGVKFF.

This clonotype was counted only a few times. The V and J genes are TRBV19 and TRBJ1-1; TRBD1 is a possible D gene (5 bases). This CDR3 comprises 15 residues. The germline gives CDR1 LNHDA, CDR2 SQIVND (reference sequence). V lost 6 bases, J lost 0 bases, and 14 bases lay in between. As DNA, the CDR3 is TGTGCCAGTAGCCTGGCAGGGTGGGTGAACACTGAAGCTTTCTTT. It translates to CASSLAGWVNTEAFF.

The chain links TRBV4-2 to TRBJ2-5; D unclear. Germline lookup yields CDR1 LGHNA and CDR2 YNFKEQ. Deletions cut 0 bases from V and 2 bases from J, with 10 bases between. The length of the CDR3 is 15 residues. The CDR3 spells CASSQDKTFQETQYF. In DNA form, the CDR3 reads TGTGCCAGCAGCCAAGATAAAACATTTCAAGAGACCCAGTACTTC.

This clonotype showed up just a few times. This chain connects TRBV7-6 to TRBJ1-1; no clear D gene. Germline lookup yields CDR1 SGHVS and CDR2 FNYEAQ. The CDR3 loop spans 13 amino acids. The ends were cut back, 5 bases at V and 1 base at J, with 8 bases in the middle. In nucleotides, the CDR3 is TGTGCCAGCAGCGGAGCGGGGAACACTGAAGCTTTCTTT. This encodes CASSGAGNTEAFF. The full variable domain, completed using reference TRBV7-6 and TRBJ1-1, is GAGVSQSPRYKVTKRGQDVALRCDPISGHVSLYWYRQALGQGPEFLTYFNYEAQQDKSGLPNDRFSAERPEGSISTLTIQRTEQRDSAMYRCASSGAGNTEAFFGQGTRLTVV.

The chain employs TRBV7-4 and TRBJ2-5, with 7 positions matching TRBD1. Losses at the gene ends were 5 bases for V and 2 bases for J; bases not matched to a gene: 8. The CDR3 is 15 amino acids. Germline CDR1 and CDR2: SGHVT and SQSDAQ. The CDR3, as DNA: TGTGCCAGCAGCCGCAATCCGGGACAGCAAGAGACCCAGTACTTC. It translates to CASSRNPGQQETQYF.

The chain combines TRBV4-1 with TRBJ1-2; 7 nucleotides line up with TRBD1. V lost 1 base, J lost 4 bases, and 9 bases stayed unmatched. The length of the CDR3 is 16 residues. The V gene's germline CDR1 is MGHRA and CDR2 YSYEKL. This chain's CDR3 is CASSQGLTGRLYGYTF. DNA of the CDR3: TGCGCCAGCAGCCAAGGGTTGACAGGGAGGCTCTATGGCTACACCTTC.

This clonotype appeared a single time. This CDR3 is CSVQDRGPGDTQYF. CDR3 nucleotide sequence: TGCAGCGTCCAGGACAGGGGGCCTGGAGATACGCAGTATTTT. The V and J genes are TRBV29-1 and TRBJ2-3; 11 bases agree with TRBD1. CDR3 size: 14 residues. Germline loops: CDR1 SQVTM, CDR2 ANQGSEA. Germline trimming cut 6 bases from V and 5 bases from J; bases unmatched to any gene: 7.

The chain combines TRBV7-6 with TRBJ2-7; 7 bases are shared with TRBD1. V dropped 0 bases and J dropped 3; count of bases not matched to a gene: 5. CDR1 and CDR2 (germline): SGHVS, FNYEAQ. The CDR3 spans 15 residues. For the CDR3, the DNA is TGTGCCAGCAGCTTAGCGCTCGGACAGGACTACGAGCAGTACTTC. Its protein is CASSLALGQDYEQYF.

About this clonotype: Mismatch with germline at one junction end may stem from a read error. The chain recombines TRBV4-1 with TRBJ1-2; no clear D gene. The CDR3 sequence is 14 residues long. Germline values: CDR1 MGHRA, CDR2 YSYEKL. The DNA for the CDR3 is TGCACCAGCAGCCAAGGGCACGCCGAGTGGGGCTACACCTTC. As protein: CTSSQGHAEWGYTF.

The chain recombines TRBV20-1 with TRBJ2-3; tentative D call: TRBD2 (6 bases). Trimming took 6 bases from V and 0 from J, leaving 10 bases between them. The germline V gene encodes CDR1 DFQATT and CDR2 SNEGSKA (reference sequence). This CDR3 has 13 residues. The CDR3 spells CSAVRGSTDTQYF. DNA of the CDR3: TGCAGTGCCGTGCGGGGCAGCACAGATACGCAGTATTTT.

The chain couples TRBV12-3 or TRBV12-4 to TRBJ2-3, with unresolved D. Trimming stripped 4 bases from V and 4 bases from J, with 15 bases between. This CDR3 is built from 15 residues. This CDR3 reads CASSSLSPGSDTQYF. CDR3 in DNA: TGTGCCAGCAGTTCCCTTTCCCCGGGCTCAGATACGCAGTATTTT.

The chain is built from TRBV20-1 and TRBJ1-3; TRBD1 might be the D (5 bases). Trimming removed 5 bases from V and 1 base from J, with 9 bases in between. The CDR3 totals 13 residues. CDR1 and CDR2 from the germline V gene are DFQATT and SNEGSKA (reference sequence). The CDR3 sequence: CSALGQSGNTIYF. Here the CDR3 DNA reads TGCAGTGCTTTAGGACAATCTGGAAACACCATATATTTT.

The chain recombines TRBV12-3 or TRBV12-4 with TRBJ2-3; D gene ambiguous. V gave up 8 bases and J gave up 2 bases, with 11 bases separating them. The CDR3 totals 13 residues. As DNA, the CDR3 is TGTGCCAGCCGCATGGACGACACAGATACGCAGTATTTT. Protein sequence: CASRMDDTDTQYF.